This T cell receptor (beta chain) came from a study of blood T cell repertoires in COVID-19. The CDR3 length is 18 residues. V shed 1 base and J 5 bases; nucleotides not matched to a gene: 14. Germline CDR1 is SGHVS and CDR2 is FNYEAQ. Clinical histories supplied by participants themselves formed the basis of cohort assignment. Two negative PCRs, clearance, or symptom resolution characterized the recovered Cohort 3 donors. Repertoires were generated with immunoSEQ multiplex PCR, while TCRdb's copy carries only in-frame clones and drops some. The data show just over 300,000 clones, with 75% to 90% seen just once and around 2.1% held by the top ten. This clone was counted between two and nine times.

This sequence joins TRBV7-6 and TRBJ2-5; 9 bases align to TRBD2. Sequenced material: PBMCs or T cells enriched from blood (not recorded which). This TCR derives from a man aged 25-45 years who had recovered from COVID-19. CDR3 DNA: TGTGCCAGCAGCTTAGGTAGGGTAGCGGGGGCCCCTGGGGAGACCCAGTACTTC. Encoded protein: CASSLGRVAGAPGETQYF.